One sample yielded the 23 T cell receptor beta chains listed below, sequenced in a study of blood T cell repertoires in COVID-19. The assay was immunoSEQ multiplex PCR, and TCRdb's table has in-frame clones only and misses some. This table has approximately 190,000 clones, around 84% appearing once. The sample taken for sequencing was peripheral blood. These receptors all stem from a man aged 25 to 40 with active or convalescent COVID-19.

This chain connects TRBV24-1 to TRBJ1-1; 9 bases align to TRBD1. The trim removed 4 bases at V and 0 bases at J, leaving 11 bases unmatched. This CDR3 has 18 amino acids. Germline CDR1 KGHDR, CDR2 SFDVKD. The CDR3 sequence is CATSDRPGQGAMNTEAFF. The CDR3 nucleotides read TGTGCCACCAGTGACCGTCCGGGACAGGGTGCTATGAACACTGAAGCTTTCTTT.

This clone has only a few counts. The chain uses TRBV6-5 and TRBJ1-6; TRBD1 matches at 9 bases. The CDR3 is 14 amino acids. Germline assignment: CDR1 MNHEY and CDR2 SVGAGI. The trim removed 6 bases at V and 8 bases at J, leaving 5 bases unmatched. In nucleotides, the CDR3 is TGTGCCAGCAGCCACACAGGGGGCGATTCACCCCTCCACTTT. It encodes CASSHTGGDSPLHF.

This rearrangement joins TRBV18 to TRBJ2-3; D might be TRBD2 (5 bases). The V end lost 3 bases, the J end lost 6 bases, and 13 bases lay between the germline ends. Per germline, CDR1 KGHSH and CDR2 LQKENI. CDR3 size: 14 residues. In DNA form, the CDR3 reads TGTGCCAGCTCACCCCGCCCCGGGGAGGATACGCAGTATTTT. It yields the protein CASSPRPGEDTQYF.

The CDR3 bases are TGTGCCAGCAGTTTAAATGGACAGGGGTTCGGCTACACCTTC. Encoded protein: CASSLNGQGFGYTF. The chain combines TRBV27 with TRBJ1-2; 9 bases line up with TRBD1. CDR3 length equals 14 residues. V dropped 2 bases and J dropped 8; count of bases not matched to a gene: 6. Looked up from germline, CDR1 is MNHEY and CDR2 is SMNVEV (reference sequence).

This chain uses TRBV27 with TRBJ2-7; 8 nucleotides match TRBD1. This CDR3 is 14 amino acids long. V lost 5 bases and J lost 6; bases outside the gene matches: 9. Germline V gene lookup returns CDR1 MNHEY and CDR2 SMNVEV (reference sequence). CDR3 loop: CASSAGQGVGEQYF. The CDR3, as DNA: TGTGCCAGCAGTGCCGGACAGGGAGTGGGCGAGCAGTACTTC.

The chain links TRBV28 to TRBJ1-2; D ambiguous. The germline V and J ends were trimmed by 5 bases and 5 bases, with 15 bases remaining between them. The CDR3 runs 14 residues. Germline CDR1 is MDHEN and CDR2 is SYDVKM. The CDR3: CASSRGDGPYGYTF. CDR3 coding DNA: TGTGCCAGCAGTCGCGGCGACGGTCCTTATGGCTACACCTTC.

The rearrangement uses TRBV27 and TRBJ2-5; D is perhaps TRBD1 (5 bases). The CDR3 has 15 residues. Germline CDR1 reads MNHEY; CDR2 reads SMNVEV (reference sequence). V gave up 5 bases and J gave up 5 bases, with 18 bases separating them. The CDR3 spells CASSLTTGGYETQYF. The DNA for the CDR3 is TGTGCCAGCAGTCTAACAACAGGTGGCTACGAGACCCAGTACTTC.

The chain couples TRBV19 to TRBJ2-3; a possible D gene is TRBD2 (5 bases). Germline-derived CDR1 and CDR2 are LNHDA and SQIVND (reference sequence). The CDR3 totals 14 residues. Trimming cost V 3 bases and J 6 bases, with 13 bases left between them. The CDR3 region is CASSISVRVDTQYF. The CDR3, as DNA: TGTGCCAGTAGTATCAGCGTGAGGGTGGATACGCAGTATTTT.

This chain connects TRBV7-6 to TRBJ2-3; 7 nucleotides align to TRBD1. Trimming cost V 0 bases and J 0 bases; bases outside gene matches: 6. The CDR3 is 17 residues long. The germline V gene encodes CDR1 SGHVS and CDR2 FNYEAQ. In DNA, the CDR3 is TGTGCCAGCAGCTTAGCGAGGACAGGCCCTAGCACAGATACGCAGTATTTT. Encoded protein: CASSLARTGPSTDTQYF.

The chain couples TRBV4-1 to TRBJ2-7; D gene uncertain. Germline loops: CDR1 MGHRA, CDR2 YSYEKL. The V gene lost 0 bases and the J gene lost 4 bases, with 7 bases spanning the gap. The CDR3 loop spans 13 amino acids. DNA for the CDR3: TGCGCCAGCAGCCAAGATTCGGGTTACGAGCAGTACGTC. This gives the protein CASSQDSGYEQYV.

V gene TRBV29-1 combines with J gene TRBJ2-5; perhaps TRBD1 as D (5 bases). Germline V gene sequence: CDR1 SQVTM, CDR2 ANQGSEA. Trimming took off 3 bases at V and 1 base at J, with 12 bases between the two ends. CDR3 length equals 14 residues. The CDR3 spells CSVDGWGVQETQYF. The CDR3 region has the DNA TGCAGCGTTGACGGGTGGGGCGTCCAAGAGACCCAGTACTTC.

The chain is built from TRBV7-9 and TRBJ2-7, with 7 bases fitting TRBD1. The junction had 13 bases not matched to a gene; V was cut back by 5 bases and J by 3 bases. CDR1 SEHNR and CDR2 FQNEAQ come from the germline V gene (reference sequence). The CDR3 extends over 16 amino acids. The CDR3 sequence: CASSARQGNGVYEQYV. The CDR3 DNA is TGTGCCAGCAGCGCAAGACAGGGAAATGGGGTCTACGAGCAGTACGTC.

The CDR3 DNA sequence: TGTGCCAGCAGCCGCGGACAGGGGGTAGAGACCCAGTACTTC. Translation: CASSRGQGVETQYF. The chain is built from TRBV11-3 and TRBJ2-5, with 10 bases matching TRBD1. The CDR3 spans 14 residues. Germline lookup yields CDR1 SGHNT and CDR2 YENEEA. V gave up 5 bases and J gave up 4 bases; unmatched junction bases: 4.

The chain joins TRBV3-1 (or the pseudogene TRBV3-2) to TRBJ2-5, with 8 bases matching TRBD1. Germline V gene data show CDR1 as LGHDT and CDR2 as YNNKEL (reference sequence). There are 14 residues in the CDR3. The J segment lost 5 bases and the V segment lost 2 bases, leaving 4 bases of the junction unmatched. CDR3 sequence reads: CASSQSGGRETQYF. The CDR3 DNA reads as TGTGCCAGCAGCCAATCAGGGGGCCGGGAGACCCAGTACTTC.

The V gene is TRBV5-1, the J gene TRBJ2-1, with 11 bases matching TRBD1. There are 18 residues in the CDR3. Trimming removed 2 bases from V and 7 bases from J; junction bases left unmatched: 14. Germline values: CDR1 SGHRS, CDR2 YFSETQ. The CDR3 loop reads CASSFTSIGTGGRNEQFF. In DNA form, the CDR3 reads TGCGCCAGCAGCTTCACATCCATCGGGACAGGGGGTAGGAATGAGCAGTTCTTC.

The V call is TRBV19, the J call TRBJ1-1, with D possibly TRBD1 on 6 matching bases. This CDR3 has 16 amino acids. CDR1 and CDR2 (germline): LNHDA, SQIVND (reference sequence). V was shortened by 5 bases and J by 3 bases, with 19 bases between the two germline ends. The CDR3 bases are TGTGCCAGTAGTCAAACAGGGCGTAGTAAGGACACTGAAGCTTTCTTT. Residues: CASSQTGRSKDTEAFF.

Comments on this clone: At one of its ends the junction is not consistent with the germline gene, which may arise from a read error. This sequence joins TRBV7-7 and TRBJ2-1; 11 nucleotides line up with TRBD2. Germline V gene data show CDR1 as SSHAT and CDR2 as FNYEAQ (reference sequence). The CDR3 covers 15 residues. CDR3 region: CASSSGGLAGNEQFF. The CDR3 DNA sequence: TGTGCTAGCAGCTCCGGCGGACTAGCGGGCAATGAGCAGTTCTTC.

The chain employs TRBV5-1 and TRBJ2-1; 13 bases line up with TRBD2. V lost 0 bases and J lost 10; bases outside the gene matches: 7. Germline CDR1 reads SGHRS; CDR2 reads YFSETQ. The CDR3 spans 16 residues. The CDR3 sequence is CASSLAVLAGGGEQFF. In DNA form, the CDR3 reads TGCGCCAGCAGCTTGGCCGTACTAGCGGGAGGGGGAGAGCAGTTCTTC.

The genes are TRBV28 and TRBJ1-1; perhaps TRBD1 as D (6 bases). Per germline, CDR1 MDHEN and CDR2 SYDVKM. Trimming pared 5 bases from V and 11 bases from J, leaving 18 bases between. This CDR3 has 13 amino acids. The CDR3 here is CASSVGTSKEAFF. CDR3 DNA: TGTGCCAGCAGTGTAGGGACATCCAAGGAGGCTTTCTTT.

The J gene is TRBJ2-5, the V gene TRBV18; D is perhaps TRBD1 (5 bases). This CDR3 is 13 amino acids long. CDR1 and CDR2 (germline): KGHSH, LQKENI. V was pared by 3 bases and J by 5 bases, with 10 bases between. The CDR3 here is CASSPPGKETQYF. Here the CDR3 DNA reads TGTGCCAGCTCACCTCCAGGGAAGGAGACCCAGTACTTC. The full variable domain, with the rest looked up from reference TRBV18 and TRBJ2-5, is NAGVMQNPRHLVRRRGQEARLRCSPMKGHSHVYWYRQLPEEGLKFMVYLQKENIIDESGMPKERFSAEFPKEGPSILRIQQVVRGDSAAYFCASSPPGKETQYFGPGTRLLVL.

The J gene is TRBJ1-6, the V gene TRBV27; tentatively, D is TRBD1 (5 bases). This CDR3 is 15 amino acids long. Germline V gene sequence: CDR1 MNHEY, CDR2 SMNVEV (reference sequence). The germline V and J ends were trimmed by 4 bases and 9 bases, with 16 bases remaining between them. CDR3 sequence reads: CASSYGAGYGSPLHF. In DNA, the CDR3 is TGTGCCAGCAGTTACGGGGCGGGATATGGTTCACCCCTCCACTTT.

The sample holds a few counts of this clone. CDR3 DNA sequence: TGTGCCAGCGCCACAGGGGGCCGCTATGGCTACACCTTC. Encoded protein: CASATGGRYGYTF. V is TRBV7-2 and J is TRBJ1-2, with 9 nucleotides matching TRBD1. CDR1 and CDR2 (germline): SGHTA, FQGNSA. The CDR3 has 13 residues. Trimming took 8 bases from V and 4 from J; bases not matched to a gene: 5. Supplemented by reference TRBV7-2 and TRBJ1-2, the full variable domain reads GAGVSQSPSNKVTEKGKDVELRCDPISGHTALYWYRQSLGQGLEFLIYFQGNSAPDKSGLPSDRFSAERTGGSVSTLTIQRTQQEDSAVYLCASATGGRYGYTFGSGTRLTVV.

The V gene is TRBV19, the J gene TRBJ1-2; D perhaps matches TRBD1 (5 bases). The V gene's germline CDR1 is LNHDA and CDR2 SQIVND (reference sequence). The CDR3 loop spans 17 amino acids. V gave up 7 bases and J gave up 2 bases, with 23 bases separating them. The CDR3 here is CASNSPNRPNINYGYTF. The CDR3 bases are TGTGCCAGTAATTCCCCGAACAGGCCTAATATAAACTATGGCTACACCTTC.